Listed here are 26 T cell receptor beta chains from one sample, sequenced in a study of human thymus T cells. From resections taken during corrective heart surgery, the thymus tissue was obtained. Only in-frame clones appear in the TCRdb table, and some are missing; sequencing was by immunoSEQ multiplex PCR. This table holds under 150,000 clones, 90% to 95% found once. The sample was thymus tissue. The receptors originated from a boy younger than two with a congenital heart defect but otherwise immunologically healthy.

The V and J genes are TRBV6-1 and TRBJ1-1; the D gene is possibly TRBD1 (5 bases). This CDR3 spans 14 amino acids. Trimming shortened V by 6 bases and J by 1 base, and 12 bases separated the two germline ends. Germline V gene lookup returns CDR1 MNHNS and CDR2 SASEGT. Written as DNA, the CDR3 is TGTGCCAGCAGACCCGGGACCGCGAACACTGAAGCTTTCTTT. Translating gives CASRPGTANTEAFF.

The chain carries TRBV27 and TRBJ2-1, with 7 positions matching TRBD2. From germline, CDR1 is MNHEY and CDR2 SMNVEV (reference sequence). Trimming at V came to 2 bases and at J to 2 bases, leaving 3 bases not matched to a gene. The CDR3 sequence is 15 residues long. CDR3 in amino acids: CASSLNGGAYNEQFF. As DNA, the CDR3 is TGTGCCAGCAGTTTAAATGGGGGGGCCTACAATGAGCAGTTCTTC.

V and J are TRBV6-4 and TRBJ1-5; the D is unclear. From germline, CDR1 is MRHNA and CDR2 SNTAGT. V dropped 5 bases and J dropped 5 bases, with 19 bases sitting between them. CDR3 length: 16 amino acids. CDR3 sequence reads: CASSPKGRSQHQPQHF. CDR3 coding DNA: TGTGCCAGCAGTCCAAAAGGCCGGAGTCAGCATCAGCCCCAGCATTTT.

The rearrangement joins TRBV14 to TRBJ2-2; D perhaps matches TRBD2 (5 bases). V lost 1 base, J lost 2 bases, and 5 bases lay in between. CDR1 and CDR2 (germline): SGHDN, FVKESK. CDR3 length: 14 residues. This chain's CDR3 is CASSQASNTGELFF. The CDR3 nucleotides read TGTGCCAGCAGCCAAGCTAGCAACACCGGGGAGCTGTTTTTT.

This rearrangement joins TRBV7-2 to TRBJ2-7; TRBD1 or TRBD2 may be the D gene (6 bases each). This CDR3 spans 13 amino acids. The V and J ends lost 3 bases and 3 bases respectively, with 9 bases between them. CDR1 and CDR2 from the germline V gene are SGHTA and FQGNSA. The CDR3 spells CASSLEGVYEQYF. CDR3 bases: TGTGCCAGCAGCTTGGAGGGGGTCTACGAGCAGTACTTC.

The rearrangement uses TRBV7-9 and TRBJ1-1; weak D call: TRBD1 (5 bases). There are 17 residues in the CDR3. Germline assignment: CDR1 SEHNR and CDR2 FQNEAQ (reference sequence). Trimming stripped 5 bases from V and 0 bases from J, with 19 bases between. CDR3 sequence reads: CASSHHRYRGMNTEAFF. CDR3 sequence (DNA): TGTGCCAGCAGCCATCACAGGTACCGGGGTATGAACACTGAAGCTTTCTTT.

This rearrangement joins TRBV11-3 to TRBJ2-1, with D unresolved. From germline, CDR1 is SGHNT and CDR2 YENEEA. The CDR3 runs 12 residues. Trimming left V 1 base short and J 12 bases short, with 10 bases between. CDR3 region: CASSLVGMVQFF. In DNA, the CDR3 is TGTGCCAGCAGCTTAGTAGGGATGGTGCAGTTCTTC.

The rearrangement links TRBV5-4 to TRBJ1-4, with a tentative D call TRBD1 (5 bases). Trimming took off 4 bases at V and 5 bases at J, with 12 bases between the two ends. Germline CDR1 SGHNT, CDR2 YYREEE (reference sequence). The CDR3 extends over 14 amino acids. The CDR3 loop reads CASSQDSSNEKLFF. For the CDR3, the DNA is TGTGCCAGCAGCCAAGACAGCTCAAATGAAAAACTGTTTTTT.

This chain connects TRBV10-3 to TRBJ2-7; possible D gene TRBD2, 5 bases. This CDR3 spans 13 amino acids. Germline CDR1 and CDR2: ENHRY and SYGVKD. The V and J ends lost 3 bases and 2 bases respectively, with 8 bases between them. The CDR3 region is CAISEAAPYEQYF. The CDR3, as DNA: TGTGCCATCAGTGAAGCGGCCCCCTACGAGCAGTACTTC.

V usage is TRBV6-5 and J usage is TRBJ2-6, with D uncertain. V dropped 8 bases and J dropped 3 bases, with 11 bases sitting between them. The CDR3 sequence is 14 residues long. The V gene's germline CDR1 is MNHEY and CDR2 SVGAGI. CDR3 nucleotides: TGTGCCAGCCGAATCTTTAGTGGGGCCAACGTCCTGACTTTC. Translating gives CASRIFSGANVLTF.

V is TRBV2 and J is TRBJ2-6; TRBD2 matches 7 bases. This CDR3 comprises 18 residues. CDR1 SNHLY and CDR2 FYNNEI come from the germline V gene. With V trimmed by 2 bases and J by 0 bases, 7 bases remained unmatched. In DNA, the CDR3 is TGTGCCAGCAGTGAAACCCTTACGGGGGGCTCTGGGGCCAACGTCCTGACTTTC. Amino acids: CASSETLTGGSGANVLTF.

The chain employs TRBV29-1 and TRBJ2-3; 13 bases map to TRBD2. V lost 5 bases to trimming and J lost 1 base; unmatched junction nucleotides: 3. Per germline, CDR1 SQVTM and CDR2 ANQGSEA. The CDR3 runs 15 residues. CDR3 in DNA: TGCAGCGTTAGACTAGCGGGGGGAGGCACAGATACGCAGTATTTT. Amino acids: CSVRLAGGGTDTQYF.

The rearrangement links TRBV28 to TRBJ1-4; tentatively, D is TRBD1 (6 bases). The CDR3 covers 14 residues. V shed 2 bases and J shed 4 bases, with 8 bases lying between them. Looked up from germline, CDR1 is MDHEN and CDR2 is SYDVKM. The CDR3 DNA reads as TGTGCCAGCAGTTTAGGACAGAGTAATGAAAAACTGTTTTTT. As protein: CASSLGQSNEKLFF.

The J gene is TRBJ2-3, the V gene TRBV28; tentative D call: TRBD1 (6 bases). The CDR3 consists of 15 residues. Trimming stripped 5 bases from V and 0 bases from J, with 12 bases between. Germline V lookup: CDR1 MDHEN, CDR2 SYDVKM. CDR3 in amino acids: CASSQGHLSTDTQYF. CDR3 sequence (DNA): TGTGCCAGCAGTCAGGGACACCTCAGCACAGATACGCAGTATTTT.

This chain uses TRBV6-5 with TRBJ1-1; no reliable D call. The V end lost 2 bases, the J end lost 6 bases, and 13 bases lay between the germline ends. Germline V gene lookup returns CDR1 MNHEY and CDR2 SVGAGI. The CDR3 covers 14 residues. The chain's CDR3 is CASSYIRPGAEAFF. The DNA for the CDR3 is TGTGCCAGCAGTTACATCAGGCCGGGCGCTGAAGCTTTCTTT.

CDR3 bases: TGTGCCAGCAGCTTAGATCCCCAGGGGGCTGAAGCTTTCTTT. This gives the protein CASSLDPQGAEAFF. The chain has TRBV11-3 and TRBJ1-1; TRBD1 matches at 7 bases. The CDR3 contains 14 residues. J gave up 6 bases and V 0 bases, and 4 bases lay outside the gene matches. The germline V gene encodes CDR1 SGHNT and CDR2 YENEEA. The full variable domain, its missing parts supplied by reference TRBV11-3 and TRBJ1-1, is EAGVVQSPRYKIIEKKQPVAFWCNPISGHNTLYWYLQNLGQGPELLIRYENEEAVDDSQLPKDRFSAERLKGVDSTLKIQPAELGDSAVYLCASSLDPQGAEAFFGQGTRLTVV.

Written as DNA, the CDR3 is TGTGCCAGCAGCGTAACAGGGGCGAACACTGAAGCTTTCTTT. Its translation is CASSVTGANTEAFF. This chain links TRBV9 with TRBJ1-1, with 7 positions matching TRBD1. The CDR3 totals 14 residues. With 1 base clipped from V and 1 base from J, the junction kept 1 base outside the gene matches. The germline V gene has CDR1 SGDLS and CDR2 YYNGEE.

This sequence joins TRBV5-1 and TRBJ1-1, with 9 bases matching TRBD1. The CDR3 is 16 residues long. V trimming: 4 bases; J trimming: 1 base; junction bases outside the gene matches: 8. Germline V CDR1 and CDR2: SGHRS, YFSETQ. The CDR3 DNA follows: TGCGCCAGCAGCGGACTTACAGGGGGCCCGAACACTGAAGCTTTCTTT. This encodes CASSGLTGGPNTEAFF.

The V call is TRBV4-3, the J call TRBJ2-3; D might be TRBD1 or TRBD2, each matching 6 bases. The V end lost 4 bases, the J end lost 5 bases, and 13 bases lay between the germline ends. Germline CDR1 is LGHNA and CDR2 is YSLEER. The CDR3 consists of 14 residues. In DNA, the CDR3 is TGCGCCAGCAGCCCTGGGGGGCCGGAAGATACGCAGTATTTT. Protein sequence: CASSPGGPEDTQYF.

This rearrangement joins TRBV6-5 to TRBJ1-1; 7 nucleotides agree with TRBD1. CDR3 size: 15 residues. In germline, CDR1 is MNHEY, CDR2 SVGAGI. The V segment lost 2 bases and the J segment 2 bases; nucleotides outside the gene matches: 5. The CDR3 reads CASSYRGQTNTEAFF. The DNA of the CDR3 is TGTGCCAGCAGTTACAGGGGGCAGACTAACACTGAAGCTTTCTTT.

The chain uses TRBV5-1 and TRBJ2-7, with D tentatively TRBD1 (5 bases). Germline values: CDR1 SGHRS, CDR2 YFSETQ. V lost 3 bases, J lost 1 base, and 14 bases lay in between. CDR3 length equals 15 residues. For the CDR3, the DNA is TGCGCCAGCAGCTCTGCAGGGAAGGGGTCCTACGAGCAGTACTTC. It specifies CASSSAGKGSYEQYF.

A single count supports this clone. V is TRBV4-3 and J is TRBJ2-2, with D perhaps matching TRBD2 (6 bases). This CDR3 has 17 amino acids. V was pared by 1 base and J by 2 bases, with 14 bases between. The V gene's germline CDR1 is LGHNA and CDR2 YSLEER. The CDR3 region is CASSQGVAATNTGELFF. CDR3 nucleotides: TGCGCCAGCAGCCAAGGAGTAGCGGCGACAAACACCGGGGAGCTGTTTTTT.

The CDR3 DNA reads as TGCGCCAGCAGCTTGGCCCCCCGGGAGTCGGGTCGGATAGCCAAAAACATTCAGTACTTC. It is translated as CASSLAPRESGRIAKNIQYF. The genes are TRBV5-1 and TRBJ2-4, with D perhaps matching TRBD2 (6 bases). The germline gives CDR1 SGHRS, CDR2 YFSETQ. V was shortened by 0 bases and J by 0 bases, with 22 bases between the two germline ends. The CDR3 sequence is 20 residues long.

V usage is TRBV19 and J usage is TRBJ1-5, with D possibly matching TRBD1 (5 bases). Germline assignment: CDR1 LNHDA and CDR2 SQIVND (reference sequence). This CDR3 has 18 residues. V gave up 2 bases and J gave up 4 bases, with 21 bases separating them. DNA of the CDR3: TGTGCCAGTAGTATAAGCGGCGACGAAGGGGCCCTAAATCAGCCCCAGCATTTT. This gives the protein CASSISGDEGALNQPQHF. Filled out from reference TRBV19 and TRBJ1-5, the complete variable domain reads DGGITQSPKYLFRKEGQNVTLSCEQNLNHDAMYWYRQDPGQGLRLIYYSQIVNDFQKGDIAEGYSVSREKKESFPLTVTSAQKNPTAFYLCASSISGDEGALNQPQHFGDGTRLSIL.

This chain connects TRBV4-1 to TRBJ2-7; 16 positions match TRBD2. V shed 2 bases, J shed 5 bases, and the junction held 12 bases outside the gene matches. The CDR3 runs 19 residues. CDR1 MGHRA and CDR2 YSYEKL come from the germline V gene. The CDR3, as DNA: TGCGCCAGCAGCCAACTTGAGACGGGACTAGCGGGGGGGCAGGACGAGCAGTACTTC. It yields the protein CASSQLETGLAGGQDEQYF.

CDR3: CAWSVPGHNTEAFF. CDR3 DNA: TGTGCCTGGAGTGTACCCGGACATAACACTGAAGCTTTCTTT. This sequence joins TRBV30 and TRBJ1-1; TRBD1 is a possible D gene (5 bases). Deletions cut 0 bases from V and 2 bases from J, with 10 bases between. CDR1 and CDR2 (germline): GTSNPN, SVGIG (reference sequence). The CDR3 extends over 14 amino acids.